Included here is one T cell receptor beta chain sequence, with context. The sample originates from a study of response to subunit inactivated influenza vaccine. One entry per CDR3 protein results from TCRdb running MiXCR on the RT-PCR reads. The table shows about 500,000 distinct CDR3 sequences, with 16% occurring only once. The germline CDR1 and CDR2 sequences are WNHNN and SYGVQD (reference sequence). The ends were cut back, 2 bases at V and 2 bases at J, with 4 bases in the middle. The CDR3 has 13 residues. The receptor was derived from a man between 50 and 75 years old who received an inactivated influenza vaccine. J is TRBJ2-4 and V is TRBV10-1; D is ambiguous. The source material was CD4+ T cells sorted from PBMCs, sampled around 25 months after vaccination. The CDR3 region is CASSEHTKNIQYF. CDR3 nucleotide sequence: TGCGCCAGCAGTGAGCACACCAAAAACATTCAGTACTTC.